The TCR beta chain described here comes from a study of blood T cell repertoires in COVID-19. Study information: Acute and convalescent COVID-19 samples came from the United States, Italy and Spain. In each case, the material was cDNA or gDNA derived from T cells, B-cell-depleted T cells, or PBMCs.

The authors' processing: Estimation of nucleated cell counts was performed using reference gene primer amplification. TCRdb's copy holds only in-frame clones and misses some; the assay was immunoSEQ multiplex PCR. The V and J calls and clone size come from that table; D and trimming were worked out from the DNA. The sample lists roughly 45,000 clones; over 80% were seen once. Germline CDR1 reads SGHNT; CDR2 reads YYREEE (reference sequence). CDR3 length equals 15 residues. Between the trimmed V and J ends, which lost 2 bases and 0 bases, there was a span of 9 bases. Sequencing used peripheral blood. The TCR sequence derives from a man aged 50 or older with active COVID-19. V is TRBV5-4 and J is TRBJ1-3; D is possibly TRBD1 (5 bases). The CDR3 sequence: CASSFDSSSGNTIYF. In nucleotides, the CDR3 is TGTGCCAGCAGCTTTGACAGCAGCTCTGGAAACACCATATATTTT.